These 10 T cell receptor beta chains share one sample of origin, sequenced in a study of cytomegalovirus exposure and HLA in healthy donors. The PCR was carried out with 60 Vbeta primers and 13 Jbeta primers. Clones were read by immunoSEQ multiplex PCR, and TCRdb kept only the in-frame ones, dropping some. The table lists under 200,000 clones, roughly 85% of them singletons. Input material: PBMCs. The source is a woman aged 40 to 50 in good health and CMV-seronegative.

The chain combines TRBV11-2 with TRBJ2-1, with a tentative D call TRBD2 (6 bases). This CDR3 is built from 12 residues. Looked up from germline, CDR1 is SGHAT and CDR2 is FQNNGV. V shed 6 bases and J shed 5 bases, with 8 bases lying between them. The CDR3, as DNA: TGTGCCAGCAGAGGCGGGAACAATGAGCAGTTCTTC. Translated: CASRGGNNEQFF.

This clone has only one observation. The chain uses TRBV5-1 and TRBJ1-2; 9 positions agree with TRBD1. There are 14 residues in the CDR3. The ends lost 4 bases at V and 4 bases at J; junction bases unmatched: 5. Germline lookup yields CDR1 SGHRS and CDR2 YFSETQ. This CDR3 reads CASSEGQGSYGYTF. Here the CDR3 DNA reads TGCGCCAGCAGCGAGGGACAGGGATCCTATGGCTACACCTTC.

The rearrangement uses TRBV28 and TRBJ1-3; 7 nucleotides line up with TRBD1. The CDR3 extends over 18 amino acids. After removal of 1 base from V and 0 bases from J, the junction contained 9 bases not matched to a gene. CDR1 MDHEN and CDR2 SYDVKM come from the germline V gene. CDR3 nucleotides: TGTGCCAGCAGTTTATCCCGGGGGACAGACCGCTCTGGAAACACCATATATTTT. Translation gives CASSLSRGTDRSGNTIYF.

The V and J genes are TRBV27 and TRBJ2-1; D possibly corresponds to TRBD2 (5 bases). V was shortened by 2 bases and J by 7 bases, with 12 bases between the two germline ends. The CDR3 has 14 amino acids. The V gene's germline CDR1 is MNHEY and CDR2 SMNVEV (reference sequence). The CDR3 DNA reads TGTGCCAGCAGTTTAAGGGCTAGCTGGAATGAGCAGTTCTTC. It specifies CASSLRASWNEQFF.

This chain joins TRBV5-1 and TRBJ2-7, with a tentative D call TRBD2 (6 bases). The germline CDR1 and CDR2 sequences are SGHRS and YFSETQ. This CDR3 comprises 15 residues. V shed 0 bases and J shed 7 bases, with 17 bases lying between them. CDR3 sequence (DNA): TGCGCCAGCAGCTTGGGGCGGGACTTCATAGGGGAGCAGTACTTC. Its protein is CASSLGRDFIGEQYF.

This clone has only a few counts. This chain uses TRBV5-1 with TRBJ2-2; the match to TRBD1 covers 7 bases. After removal of 4 bases from V and 8 bases from J, the junction contained 11 bases not matched to a gene. Germline V gives CDR1 SGHRS, CDR2 YFSETQ. The CDR3 contains 15 residues. For the CDR3, the DNA is TGCGCCAGCAGCCTACGACAGGGAGTTGGTGGGGAGCTGTTTTTT. Residues: CASSLRQGVGGELFF.

This clone was found once. The gene calls are TRBV30 and TRBJ1-6, with TRBD1 matching 8 bases. Germline V gene sequence: CDR1 GTSNPN, CDR2 SVGIG (reference sequence). The CDR3 is made up of 15 amino acids. The trim removed 6 bases at V and 10 bases at J, leaving 14 bases unmatched. For the CDR3, the DNA is TGTGCCTGCACAATCTCGACAGGGGTCGGGTCACCCCTCCACTTT. The encoded protein is CACTISTGVGSPLHF. Drawing the rest from reference TRBV30 and TRBJ1-6, the complete variable domain is SQTIHQWPATLVQPVGSPLSLECTVEGTSNPNLYWYRQAAGRGLQLLFYSVGIGQISSEVPQNLSASRPQDRQFILSSKKLLLSDSGFYLCACTISTGVGSPLHFGNGTRLTVT.

The chain is built from TRBV5-1 and TRBJ2-7; D is uncertain. This CDR3 region has 14 residues. V was trimmed by 0 bases and J by 1 base, leaving 8 bases between them. The germline CDR1 and CDR2 sequences are SGHRS and YFSETQ. In DNA form, the CDR3 reads TGCGCCAGCAGCTTGGCCGGCGGATCCTACGAGCAGTACTTC. Protein: CASSLAGGSYEQYF.

The chain couples TRBV6-5 to TRBJ2-2, with TRBD2 matching over 7 bases. The CDR3 covers 15 residues. J gave up 4 bases and V 2 bases, and 4 bases lay outside the gene matches. Per the germline V gene, CDR1 is MNHEY and CDR2 is SVGAGI. In DNA form, the CDR3 reads TGTGCCAGCAGTTACGGCGGGAGCGGCACCGGGGAGCTGTTTTTT. It translates to CASSYGGSGTGELFF.

The CDR3 reads CASSLSSGTYSYEQYF. CDR3 nucleotides: TGTGCCAGCAGCTTATCTTCCGGGACATATTCCTACGAGCAGTACTTC. This sequence joins TRBV7-6 and TRBJ2-7; D may be TRBD1 (6 bases). Trimming shortened V by 2 bases and J by 1 base, and 15 bases separated the two germline ends. Looked up from germline, CDR1 is SGHVS and CDR2 is FNYEAQ. The length of the CDR3 is 16 residues. The full variable domain, rest sourced from reference TRBV7-6 and TRBJ2-7, is GAGVSQSPRYKVTKRGQDVALRCDPISGHVSLYWYRQALGQGPEFLTYFNYEAQQDKSGLPNDRFSAERPEGSISTLTIQRTEQRDSAMYRCASSLSSGTYSYEQYFGPGTRLTVT.